The rows below give T cell receptor beta chains drawn from one sample of a study of spatial heterogeneity in lung cancer. MiXCR, run by TCRdb on the 5' RACE reads, gives a single entry per CDR3 protein. The table lists roughly 46,000 distinct CDR3 sequences, around 11% of them singletons, with 42% in the top ten. This specimen was PBMCs, taken at surgery. The source of these receptors is a female donor with early-stage non-small cell lung cancer. The CDR3 runs from the conserved cysteine through the conserved F or W. Each record gives: V gene, D gene, J gene, clone size, CDR3 DNA, CDR3 protein. A D gene is named only where the DNA matches it firmly. Size tells how often a clone was seen (once, few, many) or the class of an expanded clone, and some rows leave it out.

v_gene: TRBV11-2
d_gene: .
j_gene: TRBJ2-1
abundance: .
CDR3nt: TGTGCCAGCAGCCCACCGAGCGGGACAGATAACTACAATGAGCAGTTCTTC
CDR3aa: CASSPPSGTDNYNEQFF

v_gene: TRBV28
d_gene: TRBD1
j_gene: TRBJ2-3
abundance: many
CDR3nt: TGTGCCAGCAGTTTGGGGCAACAGGGGTTGCGCACAGATACGCAGTATTTT
CDR3aa: CASSLGQQGLRTDTQYF

v_gene: TRBV20-1
d_gene: .
j_gene: TRBJ2-5
abundance: .
CDR3nt: TGCAGTGCTATGGACAGTAACCAAGAGACCCAGTACTTC
CDR3aa: CSAMDSNQETQYF

v_gene: TRBV30
d_gene: TRBD1
j_gene: TRBJ1-2
abundance: .
CDR3nt: TGTGCCTGCACCTCCCCCGGGACAGGACCCTATGGCTACACCTTC
CDR3aa: CACTSPGTGPYGYTF

v_gene: TRBV2
d_gene: .
j_gene: TRBJ1-2
abundance: .
CDR3nt: TGTGCCAGCAACCCAGGGCGGGTTGGCTACACCTTC
CDR3aa: CASNPGRVGYTF

v_gene: TRBV3-1
d_gene: .
j_gene: TRBJ1-1
abundance: .
CDR3nt: TGTGCCAGCAGCCAAGCCGGGGGAAGGACTGAAGCTTTCTTT
CDR3aa: CASSQAGGRTEAFF

v_gene: TRBV2
d_gene: TRBD2
j_gene: TRBJ2-2
abundance: many
CDR3nt: TGTGCCAGCGCGGGGACTAGGAACACCGGGGAGCTGTTTTTT
CDR3aa: CASAGTRNTGELFF

v_gene: TRBV5-4
d_gene: .
j_gene: TRBJ2-3
abundance: .
CDR3nt: TGTGCCAGCAGCTTGCCCGGGATGAATACAGATACGCAGTATTTT
CDR3aa: CASSLPGMNTDTQYF

v_gene: TRBV18
d_gene: .
j_gene: TRBJ2-2
abundance: many
CDR3nt: TGTGCCAGCTCACCACCGAAAGGGGGTCCGCGGACCGGGGAGCTGTTTTTT
CDR3aa: CASSPPKGGPRTGELFF

v_gene: TRBV19
d_gene: .
j_gene: TRBJ1-1
abundance: .
CDR3nt: TGTGCCAGTAGCGATTCCCCGGGGGTCGAAGCTTTCTTT
CDR3aa: CASSDSPGVEAFF

v_gene: TRBV9
d_gene: TRBD1
j_gene: TRBJ2-3
abundance: .
CDR3nt: TGTGCCAGCAGCGTAGAGAAGGGGGCTCCTAGCACAGATACGCAGTATTTT
CDR3aa: CASSVEKGAPSTDTQYF

v_gene: TRBV7-8
d_gene: .
j_gene: TRBJ2-7
abundance: .
CDR3nt: TGTGCCAGCAGCTTAGCAGCAGGCTCCTACGAGCAGTACTTC
CDR3aa: CASSLAAGSYEQYF

v_gene: TRBV10-3
d_gene: TRBD1
j_gene: TRBJ2-7
abundance: few
CDR3nt: TGTGCCATCAGCTCCGGGACAGTCCCAAGGGAGCAGTACTTC
CDR3aa: CAISSGTVPREQYF

v_gene: TRBV7-9
d_gene: .
j_gene: TRBJ2-7
abundance: few
CDR3nt: TGTGCCAGCAGCCTCGACCCCGCCTACGAGCAGTACTTC
CDR3aa: CASSLDPAYEQYF

v_gene: TRBV5-4
d_gene: .
j_gene: TRBJ2-3
abundance: few
CDR3nt: TGTGCCAGCAGCTTGGGAGAACTGCGTACGCAGTATTTT
CDR3aa: CASSLGELRTQYF

v_gene: TRBV2
d_gene: .
j_gene: TRBJ1-5
abundance: .
CDR3nt: TGTGCCAGCAGTGGGGACGGGAATCAGCCCCAGCATTTT
CDR3aa: CASSGDGNQPQHF

v_gene: TRBV11-2
d_gene: TRBD1
j_gene: TRBJ2-4
abundance: few
CDR3nt: TGTGCCAGCAGCCCAGGGACAGGGGAAAACATTCAGTACTTC
CDR3aa: CASSPGTGENIQYF

v_gene: TRBV20-1
d_gene: TRBD1
j_gene: TRBJ1-2
abundance: few
CDR3nt: TGCAGTGCCTGGACAGGGAACTATGGCTACACCTTC
CDR3aa: CSAWTGNYGYTF

v_gene: TRBV7-9
d_gene: TRBD1
j_gene: TRBJ2-6
abundance: .
CDR3nt: TGTGCCAGCAGCTCGACAGGGGCGGGCAACGTCCTGACTTTC
CDR3aa: CASSSTGAGNVLTF

v_gene: TRBV7-9
d_gene: .
j_gene: TRBJ2-7
abundance: .
CDR3nt: TGTGCCAGCAGCCCGCCGGCCGGCTACGAGCAGTACTTC
CDR3aa: CASSPPAGYEQYF

v_gene: TRBV20-1
d_gene: TRBD1
j_gene: TRBJ2-1
abundance: few
CDR3nt: TGCAAGGGACAGGGGTTTTACAATGAGCAGTTCTTC
CDR3aa: CKGQGFYNEQFF

v_gene: TRBV6-2/TRBV6-3
d_gene: .
j_gene: TRBJ1-1
abundance: many
CDR3nt: TGTGCCAGCAGTTACGACCCGAACACTGAAGCTTTCTTT
CDR3aa: CASSYDPNTEAFF

v_gene: TRBV28
d_gene: TRBD1
j_gene: TRBJ2-1
abundance: .
CDR3nt: TGTGCCAGCAGTCCCCGGCCAGGGGGCTTCAATGAGCAGTTCTTC
CDR3aa: CASSPRPGGFNEQFF

v_gene: TRBV7-2
d_gene: .
j_gene: TRBJ1-2
abundance: .
CDR3nt: TGTGCCAGCAGCTTTAATCTGGTGGTCAGCTTCCTGACCTTC
CDR3aa: CASSFNLVVSFLTF

v_gene: TRBV28
d_gene: .
j_gene: TRBJ1-1
abundance: .
CDR3nt: TGTGCCAGCAGTGCCTTGACAGAAAACACTGAAGCTTTCTTT
CDR3aa: CASSALTENTEAFF

v_gene: TRBV28
d_gene: TRBD1
j_gene: TRBJ2-2
abundance: .
CDR3nt: TGTGCCAGCAGTCCCCGCCGACAGGGGCAGAACACCGGGGAGCTGTTTTTT
CDR3aa: CASSPRRQGQNTGELFF

v_gene: TRBV7-2
d_gene: .
j_gene: TRBJ2-1
abundance: .
CDR3nt: TGTGCCAGCAGCTTAGGACGGTTTAATGAGCAGTTCTTC
CDR3aa: CASSLGRFNEQFF

v_gene: TRBV28
d_gene: .
j_gene: TRBJ2-7
abundance: .
CDR3nt: TGTGCCAGCAGTTTGGATAGGCAGTACTTC
CDR3aa: CASSLDRQYF

v_gene: TRBV10-3
d_gene: .
j_gene: TRBJ1-5
abundance: few
CDR3nt: TGTGCCATCAGTGAGTCGAAATCGGGCCAGGATCAGCCCCAGCATTTT
CDR3aa: CAISESKSGQDQPQHF

v_gene: TRBV6-5
d_gene: TRBD1
j_gene: TRBJ1-4
abundance: .
CDR3nt: TGTGCCAGCAGACCGGGACAGGGGGTTGAAAAACTGTTTTTT
CDR3aa: CASRPGQGVEKLFF

v_gene: TRBV29-1
d_gene: .
j_gene: TRBJ2-1
abundance: many
CDR3nt: TGCAGCACTTTCCGGGACGCAGGAAGGAATGAGCAGTTCTTC
CDR3aa: CSTFRDAGRNEQFF

v_gene: TRBV7-6
d_gene: TRBD1
j_gene: TRBJ2-1
abundance: many
CDR3nt: TGTGCCAGCAGCCCATCAGCAGGGACAGGGGCCTACAATGAGCAGTTCTTC
CDR3aa: CASSPSAGTGAYNEQFF

v_gene: TRBV28
d_gene: .
j_gene: TRBJ2-4
abundance: .
CDR3nt: TGTGCCAGCAGTCCCCCGGGAAACATTCAGTACTTC
CDR3aa: CASSPPGNIQYF

v_gene: TRBV7-9
d_gene: .
j_gene: TRBJ1-2
abundance: .
CDR3nt: TGTGCCAGCAGCCCACCGACAGTTAACTATGGCTACACCTTC
CDR3aa: CASSPPTVNYGYTF

v_gene: TRBV20-1
d_gene: .
j_gene: TRBJ2-7
abundance: .
CDR3nt: TGCAGTGCTAGAGGGGGAGGCTTACTTGCCTACGAGCAGTACTTC
CDR3aa: CSARGGGLLAYEQYF

v_gene: TRBV28
d_gene: TRBD2
j_gene: TRBJ2-1
abundance: few
CDR3nt: TGTGCCAGCAGTTTAAATCTTCTCCCCGGGACTAGCGGGGACAATGAGCAGTTCTTC
CDR3aa: CASSLNLLPGTSGDNEQFF

v_gene: TRBV27
d_gene: TRBD1
j_gene: TRBJ1-2
abundance: many
CDR3nt: TGTGCCACCTTCGACAGGGGGGCCTATGGCTACACCTTC
CDR3aa: CATFDRGAYGYTF

v_gene: TRBV15
d_gene: .
j_gene: TRBJ1-1
abundance: few
CDR3nt: TGTGCCACCAGCGTGTCATATCTTGAAGCTTTCTTT
CDR3aa: CATSVSYLEAFF

v_gene: TRBV3-1
d_gene: .
j_gene: TRBJ1-2
abundance: .
CDR3nt: TGTGCCAGCAGCCAAGCCAACTATGGCTACACCTTC
CDR3aa: CASSQANYGYTF

v_gene: TRBV6-6
d_gene: .
j_gene: TRBJ1-1
abundance: .
CDR3nt: TGTGCCAGCAGTTACGGGCAGGGCCCGAACACTGAAGCTTTCTTT
CDR3aa: CASSYGQGPNTEAFF

v_gene: TRBV12-3/TRBV12-4
d_gene: .
j_gene: TRBJ1-1
abundance: few
CDR3nt: TGTGCCAGCAGTTTAGGGGACGGGAACACTGAAGCTTTCTTT
CDR3aa: CASSLGDGNTEAFF

v_gene: TRBV3-1
d_gene: .
j_gene: TRBJ2-3
abundance: few
CDR3nt: TGTGCCAGCAGCCAAGCGGCGGGTACGCAGTATTTT
CDR3aa: CASSQAAGTQYF

v_gene: TRBV18
d_gene: .
j_gene: TRBJ1-1
abundance: .
CDR3nt: TGTGCCAGCTCGGGAAGGGGGGGGGACACTGAAGCTTTCTTT
CDR3aa: CASSGRGGDTEAFF

v_gene: TRBV7-2
d_gene: .
j_gene: TRBJ2-7
abundance: few
CDR3nt: TGTGCCAGCAGCGAGCGGGGCCAGGGGATCTACGAGCAGTACTTC
CDR3aa: CASSERGQGIYEQYF

v_gene: TRBV6-6
d_gene: .
j_gene: TRBJ1-5
abundance: many
CDR3nt: TGTGCCAGCAGTTACCGCCAGAGCAATCAGCCCCAGCATTTT
CDR3aa: CASSYRQSNQPQHF

v_gene: TRBV20-1
d_gene: .
j_gene: TRBJ1-2
abundance: few
CDR3nt: TGCAGTGCGCTGACAGGCTACTATGGCTACACCTTC
CDR3aa: CSALTGYYGYTF

v_gene: TRBV12-3/TRBV12-4
d_gene: .
j_gene: TRBJ1-1
abundance: many
CDR3nt: TGTGCCAGCAGCCTTATACAGGGAGGGAACACTGAAGCTTTCTTT
CDR3aa: CASSLIQGGNTEAFF

v_gene: TRBV19
d_gene: .
j_gene: TRBJ1-4
abundance: .
CDR3nt: TGTGCCAGTAGTATACAGGGCGGCAAACTGTTTTTT
CDR3aa: CASSIQGGKLFF

v_gene: TRBV5-4
d_gene: TRBD1
j_gene: TRBJ1-2
abundance: .
CDR3nt: TGTGCCAGCACCCCCGGACAGGGCTATGGCTACACCTTC
CDR3aa: CASTPGQGYGYTF

v_gene: TRBV12-3/TRBV12-4
d_gene: TRBD1
j_gene: TRBJ2-7
abundance: many
CDR3nt: TGTGCCAGCACCACCCAGACAGGGCACGAGCAGTACTTC
CDR3aa: CASTTQTGHEQYF

v_gene: TRBV2
d_gene: .
j_gene: TRBJ2-5
abundance: many
CDR3nt: TGTGCCAGCAGTGACGCCAGGGGAAAAGGGCGGGAGACCCAGTACTTC
CDR3aa: CASSDARGKGRETQYF

v_gene: TRBV5-4
d_gene: TRBD2
j_gene: TRBJ2-7
abundance: many
CDR3nt: TGTGCCAGCAGCCAGGGACTAGCCGGTGACGAGCAGTACTTC
CDR3aa: CASSQGLAGDEQYF

v_gene: TRBV12-3/TRBV12-4
d_gene: TRBD2
j_gene: TRBJ2-1
abundance: few
CDR3nt: TGTGCCAGCAGTTTACCCGGGGGGACCTACAATGAGCAGTTCTTC
CDR3aa: CASSLPGGTYNEQFF

v_gene: TRBV11-2
d_gene: .
j_gene: TRBJ2-2
abundance: .
CDR3nt: TGTGCCAGCAGCCCCCTCGAGGCAGGCCTGAACACCGGGGAGCTGTTTTTT
CDR3aa: CASSPLEAGLNTGELFF